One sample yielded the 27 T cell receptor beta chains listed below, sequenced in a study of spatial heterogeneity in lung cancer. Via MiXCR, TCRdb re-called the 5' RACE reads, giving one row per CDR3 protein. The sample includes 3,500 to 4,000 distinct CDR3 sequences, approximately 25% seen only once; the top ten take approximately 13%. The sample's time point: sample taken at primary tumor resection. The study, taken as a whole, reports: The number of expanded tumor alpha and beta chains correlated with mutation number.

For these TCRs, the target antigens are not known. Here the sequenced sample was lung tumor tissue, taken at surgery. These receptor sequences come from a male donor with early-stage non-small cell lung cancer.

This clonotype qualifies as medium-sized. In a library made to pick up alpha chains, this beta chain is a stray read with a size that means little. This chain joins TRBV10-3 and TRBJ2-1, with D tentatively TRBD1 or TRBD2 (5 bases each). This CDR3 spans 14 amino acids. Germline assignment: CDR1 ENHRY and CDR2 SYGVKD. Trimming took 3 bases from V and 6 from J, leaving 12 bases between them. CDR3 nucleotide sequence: TGTGCCATCAGTGAAACCGGGACCGCCAATGAGCAGTTCTTC. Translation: CAISETGTANEQFF.

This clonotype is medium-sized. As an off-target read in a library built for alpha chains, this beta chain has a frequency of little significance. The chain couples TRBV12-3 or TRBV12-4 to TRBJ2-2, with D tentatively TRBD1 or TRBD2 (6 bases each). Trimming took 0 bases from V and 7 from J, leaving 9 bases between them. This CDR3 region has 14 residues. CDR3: CASSLAGGNGELFF. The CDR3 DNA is TGTGCCAGCAGTTTAGCCGGGGGCAACGGGGAGCTGTTTTTT.

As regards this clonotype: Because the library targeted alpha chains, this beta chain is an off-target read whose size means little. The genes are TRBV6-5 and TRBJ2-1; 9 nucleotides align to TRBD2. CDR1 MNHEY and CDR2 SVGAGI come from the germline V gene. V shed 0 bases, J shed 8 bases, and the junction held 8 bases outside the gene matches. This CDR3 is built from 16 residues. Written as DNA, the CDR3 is TGTGCCAGCAGTTACTCGAGGCGGGAGGGCCCCGATGAGCAGTTCTTC. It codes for CASSYSRREGPDEQFF.

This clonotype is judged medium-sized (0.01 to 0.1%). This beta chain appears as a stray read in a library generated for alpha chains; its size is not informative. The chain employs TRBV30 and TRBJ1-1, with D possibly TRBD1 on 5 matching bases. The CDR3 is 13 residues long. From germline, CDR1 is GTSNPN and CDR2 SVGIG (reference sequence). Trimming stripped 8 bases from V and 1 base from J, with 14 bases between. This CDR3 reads CARGESWNTEAFF. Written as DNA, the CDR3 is TGTGCCCGGGGGGAGAGTTGGAACACTGAAGCTTTCTTT.

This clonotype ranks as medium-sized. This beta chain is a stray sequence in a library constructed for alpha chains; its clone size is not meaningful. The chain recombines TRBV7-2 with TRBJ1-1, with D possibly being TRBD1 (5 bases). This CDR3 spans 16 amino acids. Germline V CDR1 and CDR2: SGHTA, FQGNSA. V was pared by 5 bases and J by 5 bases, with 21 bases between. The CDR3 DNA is TGTGCCAGCAGCCCCAACGCGGCGGGGGTGGGGACTGAAGCTTTCTTT. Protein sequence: CASSPNAAGVGTEAFF.

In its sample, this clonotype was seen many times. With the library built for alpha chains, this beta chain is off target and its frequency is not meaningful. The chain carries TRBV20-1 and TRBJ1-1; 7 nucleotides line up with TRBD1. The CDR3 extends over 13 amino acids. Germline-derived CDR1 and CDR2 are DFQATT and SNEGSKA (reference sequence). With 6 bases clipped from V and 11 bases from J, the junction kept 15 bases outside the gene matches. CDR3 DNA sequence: TGCAGTGCAACACAGGGGTCCTCTCCGAGGGCTTTCTTT. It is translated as CSATQGSSPRAFF.

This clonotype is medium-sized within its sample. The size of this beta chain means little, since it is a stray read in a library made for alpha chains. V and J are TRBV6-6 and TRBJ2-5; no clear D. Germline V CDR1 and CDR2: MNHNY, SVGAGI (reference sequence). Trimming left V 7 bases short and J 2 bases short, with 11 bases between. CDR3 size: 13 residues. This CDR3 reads CASTLLMQETQYF. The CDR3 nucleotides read TGTGCCAGCACCCTTCTTATGCAAGAGACCCAGTACTTC.

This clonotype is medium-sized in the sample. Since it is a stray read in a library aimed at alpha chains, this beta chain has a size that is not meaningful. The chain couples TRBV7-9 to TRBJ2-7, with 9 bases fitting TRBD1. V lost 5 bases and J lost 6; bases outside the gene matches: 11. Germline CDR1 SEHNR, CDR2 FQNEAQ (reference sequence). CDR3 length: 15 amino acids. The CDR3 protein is CASSDWTGAQCEQYF. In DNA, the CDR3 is TGTGCCAGCAGCGACTGGACAGGGGCCCAGTGCGAGCAGTACTTC.

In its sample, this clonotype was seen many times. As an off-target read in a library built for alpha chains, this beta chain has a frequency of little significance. This CDR3 is CSASWGAGFNEQFF. For the CDR3, the DNA is TGCAGTGCTAGTTGGGGGGCTGGTTTCAATGAGCAGTTCTTC. The V and J genes are TRBV20-1 and TRBJ2-1; D may be TRBD1 or TRBD2 (6 bases each). The CDR3 is 14 residues long. Trimming stripped 3 bases from V and 6 bases from J, with 15 bases between. Germline V gene lookup returns CDR1 DFQATT and CDR2 SNEGSKA (reference sequence).

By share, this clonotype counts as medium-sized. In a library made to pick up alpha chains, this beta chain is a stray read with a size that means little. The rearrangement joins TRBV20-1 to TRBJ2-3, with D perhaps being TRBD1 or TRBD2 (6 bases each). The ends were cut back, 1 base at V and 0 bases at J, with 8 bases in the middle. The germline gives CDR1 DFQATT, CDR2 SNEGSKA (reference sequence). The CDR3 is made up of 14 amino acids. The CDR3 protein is CSARAGASTDTQYF. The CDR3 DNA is TGCAGTGCTAGAGCGGGGGCTAGCACAGATACGCAGTATTTT.

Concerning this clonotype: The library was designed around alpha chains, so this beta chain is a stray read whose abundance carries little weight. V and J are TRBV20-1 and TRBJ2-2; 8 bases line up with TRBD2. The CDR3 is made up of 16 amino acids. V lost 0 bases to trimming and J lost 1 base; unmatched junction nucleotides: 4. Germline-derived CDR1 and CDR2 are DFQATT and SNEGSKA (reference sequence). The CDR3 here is CSARDRLAGNTGELFF. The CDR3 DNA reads TGCAGTGCTAGAGATCGGCTAGCGGGGAACACCGGGGAGCTGTTTTTT.

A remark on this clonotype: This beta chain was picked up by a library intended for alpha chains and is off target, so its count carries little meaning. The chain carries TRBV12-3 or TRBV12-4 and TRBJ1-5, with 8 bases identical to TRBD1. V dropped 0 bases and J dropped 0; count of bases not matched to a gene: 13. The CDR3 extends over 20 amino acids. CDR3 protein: CASSLAISGGGTPSNQPQHF. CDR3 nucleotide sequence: TGTGCCAGCAGTTTAGCCATATCAGGGGGCGGGACGCCTAGCAATCAGCCCCAGCATTTT.

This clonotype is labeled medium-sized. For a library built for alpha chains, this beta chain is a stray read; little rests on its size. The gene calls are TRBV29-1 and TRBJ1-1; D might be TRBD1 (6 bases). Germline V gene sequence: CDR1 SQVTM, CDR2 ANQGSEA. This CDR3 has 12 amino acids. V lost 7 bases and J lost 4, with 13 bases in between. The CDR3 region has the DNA TGCAGCGGCACAACAGGGATCACTGAAGCTTTCTTT. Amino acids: CSGTTGITEAFF.

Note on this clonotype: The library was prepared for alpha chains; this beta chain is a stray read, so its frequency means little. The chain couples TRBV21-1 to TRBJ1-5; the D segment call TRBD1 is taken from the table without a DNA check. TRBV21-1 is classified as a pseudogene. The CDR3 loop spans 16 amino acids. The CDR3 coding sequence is TGTGCCAGCAGCTTTCAGGACAGGGGACGCAATCAGCCCCAGCATTTT. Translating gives CASSFQDRGRNQPQHF.

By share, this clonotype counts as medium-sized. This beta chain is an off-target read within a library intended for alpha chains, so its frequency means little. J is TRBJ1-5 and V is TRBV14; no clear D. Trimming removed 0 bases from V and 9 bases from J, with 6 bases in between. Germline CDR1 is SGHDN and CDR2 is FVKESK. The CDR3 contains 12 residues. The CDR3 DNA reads TGTGCCAGCAGCCAAGATTTCGGGCCCCAGCATTTT. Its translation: CASSQDFGPQHF.

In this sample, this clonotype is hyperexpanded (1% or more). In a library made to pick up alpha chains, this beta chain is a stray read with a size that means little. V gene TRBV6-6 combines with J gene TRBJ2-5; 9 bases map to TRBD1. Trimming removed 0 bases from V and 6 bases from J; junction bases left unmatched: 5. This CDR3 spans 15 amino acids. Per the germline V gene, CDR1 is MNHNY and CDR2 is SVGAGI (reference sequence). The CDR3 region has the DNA TGTGCCAGCAGTTACTCTAGGGACAGGGAAAAGACCCAGTACTTC. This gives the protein CASSYSRDREKTQYF.

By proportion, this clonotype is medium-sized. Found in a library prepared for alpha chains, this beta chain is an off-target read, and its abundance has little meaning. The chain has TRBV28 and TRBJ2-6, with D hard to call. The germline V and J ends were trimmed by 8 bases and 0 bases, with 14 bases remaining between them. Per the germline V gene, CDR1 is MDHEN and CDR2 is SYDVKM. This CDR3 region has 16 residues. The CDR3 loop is CASCRRNPSGANVLTF. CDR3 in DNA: TGTGCCAGCTGCCGTCGTAACCCCTCTGGGGCCAACGTCCTGACTTTC.

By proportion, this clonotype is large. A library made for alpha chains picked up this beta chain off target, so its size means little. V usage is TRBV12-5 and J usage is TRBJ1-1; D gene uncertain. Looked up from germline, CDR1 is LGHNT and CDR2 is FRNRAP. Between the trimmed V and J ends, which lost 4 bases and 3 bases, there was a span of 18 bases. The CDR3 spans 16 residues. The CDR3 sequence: CASGSTAPGPHTEAFF. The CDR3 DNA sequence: TGTGCTAGTGGTTCGACGGCTCCCGGCCCCCACACTGAAGCTTTCTTT.

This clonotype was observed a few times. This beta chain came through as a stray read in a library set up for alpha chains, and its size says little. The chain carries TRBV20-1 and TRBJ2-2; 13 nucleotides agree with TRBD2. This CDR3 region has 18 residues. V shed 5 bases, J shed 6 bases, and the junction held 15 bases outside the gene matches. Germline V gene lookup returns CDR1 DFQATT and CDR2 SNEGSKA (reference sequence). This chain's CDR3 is CSAHRLAGGGIGPGELFF. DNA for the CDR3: TGCAGTGCTCACCGACTAGCGGGAGGCGGTATAGGACCCGGGGAGCTGTTTTTT.

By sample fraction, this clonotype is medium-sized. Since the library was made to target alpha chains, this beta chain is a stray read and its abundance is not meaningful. The CDR3 loop reads CASIAGGTDTQYF. The CDR3 DNA reads TGTGCCAGCATAGCAGGGGGCACAGATACGCAGTATTTT. The gene calls are TRBV6-1 and TRBJ2-3; weak D call: TRBD1 (6 bases). The CDR3 runs to 13 residues. The germline CDR1 and CDR2 sequences are MNHNS and SASEGT. The ends were cut back, 7 bases at V and 1 base at J, with 9 bases in the middle.

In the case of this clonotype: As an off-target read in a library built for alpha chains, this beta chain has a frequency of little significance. The chain's CDR3 is CASRKDSGPYSGNTIYF. CDR3 DNA sequence: TGTGCCAGCAGGAAAGATTCAGGGCCCTACTCTGGAAACACCATATATTTT. This chain connects TRBV7-2 to TRBJ1-3, with a weak D call TRBD1 (5 bases). V lost 6 bases, J lost 0 bases, and 18 bases lay in between. Germline assignment: CDR1 SGHTA and CDR2 FQGNSA. The length of the CDR3 is 17 residues.

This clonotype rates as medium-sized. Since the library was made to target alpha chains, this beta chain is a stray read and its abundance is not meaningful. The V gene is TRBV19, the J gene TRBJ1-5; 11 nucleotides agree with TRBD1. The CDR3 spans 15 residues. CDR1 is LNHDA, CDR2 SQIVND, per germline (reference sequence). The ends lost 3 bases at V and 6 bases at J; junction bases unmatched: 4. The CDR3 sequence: CASSIGTGGSQPQHF. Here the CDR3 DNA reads TGTGCCAGTAGTATCGGGACAGGGGGTAGTCAGCCCCAGCATTTT.

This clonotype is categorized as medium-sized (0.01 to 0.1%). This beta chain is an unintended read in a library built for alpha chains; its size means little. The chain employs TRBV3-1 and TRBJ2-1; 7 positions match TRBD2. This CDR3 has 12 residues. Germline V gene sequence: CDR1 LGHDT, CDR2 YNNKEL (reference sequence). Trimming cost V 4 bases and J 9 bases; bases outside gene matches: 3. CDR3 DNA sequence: TGTGCCAGCAGCCCCGCTAGCGGTGAGCAGTTCTTC. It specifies CASSPASGEQFF.

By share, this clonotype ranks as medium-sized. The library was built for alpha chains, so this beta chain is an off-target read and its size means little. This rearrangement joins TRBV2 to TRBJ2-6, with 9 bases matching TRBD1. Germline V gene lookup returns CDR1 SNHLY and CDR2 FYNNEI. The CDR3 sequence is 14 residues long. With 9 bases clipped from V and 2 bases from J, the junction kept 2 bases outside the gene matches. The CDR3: CARQGAAGANVLTF. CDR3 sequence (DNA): TGTGCCAGACAGGGGGCGGCTGGGGCCAACGTCCTGACTTTC.

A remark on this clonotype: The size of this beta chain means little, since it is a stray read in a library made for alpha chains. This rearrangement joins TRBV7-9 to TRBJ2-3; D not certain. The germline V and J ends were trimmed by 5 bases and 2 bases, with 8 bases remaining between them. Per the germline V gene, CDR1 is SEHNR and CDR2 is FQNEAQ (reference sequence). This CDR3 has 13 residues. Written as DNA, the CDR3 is TGTGCCAGCAGCCTCGATGTCACAGATACGCAGTATTTT. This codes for CASSLDVTDTQYF.

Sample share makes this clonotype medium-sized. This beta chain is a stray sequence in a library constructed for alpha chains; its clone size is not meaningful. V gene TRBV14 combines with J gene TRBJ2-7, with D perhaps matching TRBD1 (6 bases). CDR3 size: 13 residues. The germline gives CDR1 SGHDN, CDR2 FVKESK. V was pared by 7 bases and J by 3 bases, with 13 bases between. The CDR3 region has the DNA TGTGCCAGCACCAGGGGCAGATACTACGAGCAGTACTTC. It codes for CASTRGRYYEQYF. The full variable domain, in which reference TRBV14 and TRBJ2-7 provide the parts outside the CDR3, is EAGVTQFPSHSVIEKGQTVTLRCDPISGHDNLYWYRRVMGKEIKFLLHFVKESKQDESGMPNNRFLAERTGGTYSTLKVQPAELEDSGVYFCASTRGRYYEQYFGPGTRLTVT.

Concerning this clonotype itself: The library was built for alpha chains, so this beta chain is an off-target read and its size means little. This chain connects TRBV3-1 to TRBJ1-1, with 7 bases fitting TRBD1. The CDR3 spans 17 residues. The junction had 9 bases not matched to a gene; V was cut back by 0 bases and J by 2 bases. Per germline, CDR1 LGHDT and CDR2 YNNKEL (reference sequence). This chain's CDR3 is CASSQDPGRGVNTEAFF. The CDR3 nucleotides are TGTGCCAGCAGCCAAGATCCTGGCAGGGGGGTCAACACTGAAGCTTTCTTT.